A selection of T cell receptor beta chains follows, all from one sample in a study of control samples from healthy donors and cancer patients. TCRdb's table, derived via immunoSEQ multiplex PCR, lists solely in-frame clones and lacks some. The sample lists 180,000 or so clones, around 92% occurring once. Material for sequencing was blood. The receptors originated from a woman in her thirties in good health. The CDR3 runs from the conserved cysteine through the conserved F or W. A D gene is named only where the DNA matches it firmly. A row's size may be missing; if present it is once, few, many or a size class.

abundance	v_gene	d_gene	j_gene	CDR3aa	CDR3nt
NA	TRBV7-2	NA	TRBJ1-6	CASSFSRQGKNSPLHF	TGTGCCAGCAGCTTTAGTAGGCAGGGGAAAAATTCACCCCTCCACTTT
NA	TRBV12-3/TRBV12-4	NA	TRBJ2-3	CASSLVDTQYF	TGTGCCAGCAGTTTGGTAGATACGCAGTATTTT
once	TRBV7-9	TRBD1	TRBJ2-7	CASKGQGGHEQYF	TGTGCCAGCAAAGGACAGGGGGGCCACGAGCAGTACTTC
NA	TRBV30	NA	TRBJ1-5	CAWSVRGRGNQPQHF	TGTGCCTGGAGTGTACGAGGGAGGGGCAATCAGCCCCAGCATTTT
NA	TRBV7-3	NA	TRBJ2-7	CASSLTWGVNYEQYF	TGTGCCAGCAGCTTAACGTGGGGGGTGAACTACGAGCAGTACTTC
once	TRBV11-3	TRBD1	TRBJ2-3	CASSPGQTLGDTQYF	TGTGCCAGCAGCCCGGGACAGACACTAGGAGATACGCAGTATTTT
NA	TRBV10-1	TRBD1	TRBJ2-7	CASTPGQGPYEQYF	TGCGCCAGTACTCCGGGACAGGGGCCCTACGAGCAGTACTTC
NA	TRBV3-1/TRBV3-2	NA	TRBJ1-3	CASSQDGWSGNTIYF	TGTGCCAGCAGCCAAGACGGTTGGTCTGGAAACACCATATATTTT
NA	TRBV2	NA	TRBJ2-5	CASTPGFQETQYF	TGTGCCAGCACCCCGGGATTCCAAGAGACCCAGTACTTC
NA	TRBV27	NA	TRBJ1-3	CASSRGSHSGNTIYF	TGTGCCAGCAGTAGGGGCAGTCATTCTGGAAACACCATATATTTT
NA	TRBV7-3	NA	TRBJ2-3	CASSLKRTGTDTQYF	TGTGCCAGCAGCTTAAAGAGGACGGGCACAGATACGCAGTATTTT
once	TRBV28	NA	TRBJ2-1	CASSLWFSEGGNEQFF	TGTGCCAGCAGTTTATGGTTCAGTGAAGGGGGGAATGAGCAGTTCTTC
NA	TRBV3-1/TRBV3-2	NA	TRBJ1-2	CASSQGRAISSGYTF	TGTGCCAGCAGCCAAGGGCGGGCCATCAGTTCCGGCTACACCTTC
NA	TRBV18	TRBD1	TRBJ1-1	CASSPGQHTEAFF	TGTGCCAGCTCACCGGGACAGCACACTGAAGCTTTCTTT
once	TRBV15	NA	TRBJ1-2	CATSRSRQLYGYTF	TGTGCCACCAGCAGATCACGACAGCTTTATGGCTACACCTTC
NA	TRBV5-8	NA	TRBJ1-4	CASSLPGPIEKLFF	TGTGCCAGCAGCTTGCCCGGACCCATTGAAAAACTGTTTTTT
NA	TRBV2	TRBD1	TRBJ1-5	CASSEGQGVSQPQHF	TGTGCCAGCAGTGAAGGTCAGGGGGTGAGTCAGCCCCAGCATTTT
NA	TRBV7-9	NA	TRBJ2-1	CASSRDSNEQFF	TGTGCCAGCAGCCGCGACAGTAATGAGCAGTTCTTC